This T cell receptor (beta chain) was found in a study of cytomegalovirus exposure and HLA in healthy donors. Study-wide findings and caveats: In a later analysis, a genetic analysis reported fewer productive-TCR N-insertions in an Asian-associated ancestry cluster than the cohort average. A previous analysis found most TCR beta V segments productive roughly 87% or roughly 30% of the time.

A word on this clone: Its antigen is unidentified.

Both 60 Vbeta primers and 13 Jbeta primers went into the PCR. Profiling relied on immunoSEQ multiplex PCR, and the TCRdb table lists in-frame clones only, not all of them. Of fewer than 250,000 clones listed, 70% to 90% were seen once; the top ten hold around 1.4%. The clonotype comes from a human donor in good health. The sequenced sample consisted of PBMCs.

The CDR3 DNA sequence: TGTGCCAGCAGTAGCAGGGGGGACTACGAGCAGTACTTC. Protein product: CASSSRGDYEQYF. The chain has TRBV6-6 and TRBJ2-7, with D perhaps matching TRBD1 (7 bases). Trimming stripped 5 bases from V and 3 bases from J, with 11 bases between. The CDR3 totals 13 residues. Per germline, CDR1 MNHNY and CDR2 SVGAGI (reference sequence).